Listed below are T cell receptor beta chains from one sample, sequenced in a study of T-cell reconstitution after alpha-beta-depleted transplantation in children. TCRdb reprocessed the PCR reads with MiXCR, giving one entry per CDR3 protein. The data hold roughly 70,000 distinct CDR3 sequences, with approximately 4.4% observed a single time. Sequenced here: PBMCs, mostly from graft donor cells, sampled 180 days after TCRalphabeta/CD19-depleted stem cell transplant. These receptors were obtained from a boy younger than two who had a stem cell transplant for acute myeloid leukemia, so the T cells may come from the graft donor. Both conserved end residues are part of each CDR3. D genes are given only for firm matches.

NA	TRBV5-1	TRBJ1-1	CASSLALWTQNTEAFF
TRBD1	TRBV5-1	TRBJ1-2	CASSLPQGEGGYTF
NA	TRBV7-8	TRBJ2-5	CASSLDGEETQYF
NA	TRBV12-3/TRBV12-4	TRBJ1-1	CASSPQGNLNTEAFF
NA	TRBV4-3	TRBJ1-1	CASSPSGLNTEAFF
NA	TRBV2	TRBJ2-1	CTCSWSNRYRDTPDNEQFF
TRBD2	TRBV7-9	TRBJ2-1	CASSYPRSGGFF
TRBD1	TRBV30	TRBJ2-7	CAWSQPQGAHEQYF
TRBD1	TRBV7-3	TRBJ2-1	CASSPTGEERQFF
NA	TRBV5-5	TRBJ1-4	CASSLVPLIEKLFF
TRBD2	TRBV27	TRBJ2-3	CASSLSLRLAGPSTDTQYF
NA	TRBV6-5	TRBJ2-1	CASSYSWENEQFF
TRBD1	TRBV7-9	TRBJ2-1	CASRSPGQGYNEQFF
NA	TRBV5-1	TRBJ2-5	CASSSIDRGPQETQYF
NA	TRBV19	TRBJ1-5	CASSPMDNQPQHF
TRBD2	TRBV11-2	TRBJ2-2	CASSKDGGWNGELFF
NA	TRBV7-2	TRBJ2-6	CASSLAGAGANVLTF